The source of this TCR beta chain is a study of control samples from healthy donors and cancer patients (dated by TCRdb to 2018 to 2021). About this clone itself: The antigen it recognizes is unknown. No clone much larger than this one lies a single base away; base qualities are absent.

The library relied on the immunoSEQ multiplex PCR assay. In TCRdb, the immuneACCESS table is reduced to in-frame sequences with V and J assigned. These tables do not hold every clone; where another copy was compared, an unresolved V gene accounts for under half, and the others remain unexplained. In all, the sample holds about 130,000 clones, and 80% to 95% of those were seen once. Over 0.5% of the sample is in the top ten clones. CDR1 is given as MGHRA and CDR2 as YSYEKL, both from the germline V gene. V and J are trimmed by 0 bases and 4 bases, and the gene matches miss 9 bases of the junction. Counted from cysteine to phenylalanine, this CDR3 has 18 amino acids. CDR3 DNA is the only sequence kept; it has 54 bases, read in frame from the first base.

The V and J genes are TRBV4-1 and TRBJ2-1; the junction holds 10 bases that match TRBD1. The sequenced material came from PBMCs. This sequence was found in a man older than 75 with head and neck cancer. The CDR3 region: CASSQEGRDRGVYNEQFF. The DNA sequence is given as TGCGCCAGCAGCCAAGAAGGCCGGGACAGGGGAGTTTACAATGAGCAGTTCTTC.